This TCR beta chain is from a study of CXCR3-negative and CXCR3-positive naive CD8 T cells. The V gene's germline CDR1 is SGHTA and CDR2 FQGNSA. This CDR3 has 15 residues. Every CD8+ T cell subset underwent triplicate sorting at more than 250,000 cells apiece. Naive cells were sorted as CD45RO-, CCR7+, CD27+ and CD95-. UMI-labeled TRB cDNA libraries were prepared by 5' RACE. TCRdb processed the 5' RACE reads again and assigns one entry to each CDR3 protein, with no DNA. The table lists over 80,000 distinct CDR3 sequences, with 1.6% in the top ten. Source material: naive CXCR3- CD8+ T cells from blood. The subset here: CD45RO-CCR7+CD27+CD95- naive CD8+ T cells lacking CXCR3 (TNR3-). V gene TRBV7-2 combines with J gene TRBJ2-3; the D gene TCRdb calls, TRBD2, cannot be checked with no DNA. This receptor was taken from a human donor in good health. Some clones in this sample may be carry-over from other donors' samples. The CDR3 region is CASSLVAGVTDTQYF.